The rows below give T cell receptor beta chains drawn from one sample of a study of T cell repertoires in cytomegalovirus infection. TCRdb re-analysed the reads in MiXCR, keeping a single row per CDR3 protein. The sample has 210,000 or so distinct CDR3 sequences, about 5.9% seen once. The sample consisted of PBMCs. These TCRs come from a human donor in good health (CMV status not recorded). Some clones in this sample may be carry-over from other donors' samples. The CDR3 runs from the conserved cysteine through the conserved F or W. Fields, in order: J gene, V gene, D gene, clone size, CDR3 DNA, CDR3 protein. The D gene is left open where the match is weak. Clone sizes are given selectively: once, few, many, or a class where the clone is expanded.

j_gene: TRBJ2-1
v_gene: TRBV19
d_gene: TRBD2
abundance: many
CDR3nt: TGTGCCAGTAGATCGGTAGCGGGGGGGCATCGGTCCTACAATGAGCAGTTCTTC
CDR3aa: CASRSVAGGHRSYNEQFF

j_gene: TRBJ1-2
v_gene: TRBV6-2/TRBV6-3
d_gene: NA
abundance: many
CDR3nt: TGTGCCAGCAGTTACCCCTCCTCCGGGACGTCATATGGCTACACCTTC
CDR3aa: CASSYPSSGTSYGYTF

j_gene: TRBJ2-1
v_gene: TRBV29-1
d_gene: NA
abundance: many
CDR3nt: TGCAGCGGGTACGGGGGGCTGGGAAGCAATGAGCAGTTCTTC
CDR3aa: CSGYGGLGSNEQFF

j_gene: TRBJ1-1
v_gene: TRBV7-8
d_gene: NA
abundance: many
CDR3nt: TGTGCCAGCAGCTTACAGGACCACCTGAACACTGAAGCTTTCTTT
CDR3aa: CASSLQDHLNTEAFF

j_gene: TRBJ1-6
v_gene: TRBV5-6
d_gene: NA
abundance: few
CDR3nt: TGTGCCAGCAGCGCTGGGGGGGTGAAGGGTTCACCCCTCCACTTT
CDR3aa: CASSAGGVKGSPLHF

j_gene: TRBJ2-5
v_gene: TRBV12-3/TRBV12-4
d_gene: NA
abundance: NA
CDR3nt: TGTGCCAGCAGTTTAGGGCCAGGGAGTATTGAGACCCAGTACTTC
CDR3aa: CASSLGPGSIETQYF

j_gene: TRBJ1-2
v_gene: TRBV28
d_gene: TRBD1
abundance: many
CDR3nt: TGTGCCAGCAGCAGGGGGGGCAACTATGGCTACACCTTC
CDR3aa: CASSRGGNYGYTF

j_gene: TRBJ1-3
v_gene: TRBV3-1
d_gene: NA
abundance: many
CDR3nt: TGTGCCAGCAGCCAAGAGGGGTGGCCCGGCTCTGGAAACACCATATATTTT
CDR3aa: CASSQEGWPGSGNTIYF

j_gene: TRBJ1-1
v_gene: TRBV7-9
d_gene: NA
abundance: many
CDR3nt: TGTGCCAGCAGCTTACAGTTTGGCACTGAAGCTTTCTTT
CDR3aa: CASSLQFGTEAFF

j_gene: TRBJ1-1
v_gene: TRBV30
d_gene: NA
abundance: few
CDR3nt: TGTGCCTGGAGTTGGCTGAACACTGAAGCTTTCTTT
CDR3aa: CAWSWLNTEAFF

j_gene: TRBJ2-1
v_gene: TRBV12-3/TRBV12-4
d_gene: NA
abundance: many
CDR3nt: TGTGCCAGCACCTCACGGGGCTTCTCCTACAATGAGCAGTTCTTC
CDR3aa: CASTSRGFSYNEQFF

j_gene: TRBJ1-1
v_gene: TRBV25-1
d_gene: TRBD1
abundance: many
CDR3nt: TGTGCCAGCAGTGAATTCATAGGGACAGGGCTGAACACTGAAGCTTTCTTT
CDR3aa: CASSEFIGTGLNTEAFF

j_gene: TRBJ2-1
v_gene: TRBV7-8
d_gene: NA
abundance: many
CDR3nt: TGTAAGGGGACCAATGAGCAGTTCTTC
CDR3aa: CKGTNEQFF

j_gene: TRBJ2-5
v_gene: TRBV20-1
d_gene: NA
abundance: NA
CDR3nt: TGCAGTGCTAGAGATAGGAACAGCCAAGAGACCCAGTACTTC
CDR3aa: CSARDRNSQETQYF

j_gene: TRBJ2-7
v_gene: TRBV7-8
d_gene: NA
abundance: many
CDR3nt: TGTGCCAGCAGCTTAGTTCATATTCAAGGGGAGCATGGCCACGAGCAGTACTTC
CDR3aa: CASSLVHIQGEHGHEQYF

j_gene: TRBJ2-7
v_gene: TRBV28
d_gene: TRBD1
abundance: many
CDR3nt: TGTGCCAGCAGTCTCCCCTCGGGACAGGGAACGAACGAGCAGTACTTC
CDR3aa: CASSLPSGQGTNEQYF

j_gene: TRBJ2-1
v_gene: TRBV11-2
d_gene: TRBD2
abundance: many
CDR3nt: TGTGCCAGCAGCTTACTGAATCTTAAGCGGGGGGGATACAATGAGCAGTTCTTC
CDR3aa: CASSLLNLKRGGYNEQFF

j_gene: TRBJ2-5
v_gene: TRBV7-2
d_gene: NA
abundance: many
CDR3nt: TGTGCCAGCAGCAAGACAGGACTGGAGACCCAGTACTTC
CDR3aa: CASSKTGLETQYF

j_gene: TRBJ2-7
v_gene: TRBV27
d_gene: NA
abundance: many
CDR3nt: TGTGCCAGCAGTTTAGAGGGCGGACCCTACGAGCAGTACTTC
CDR3aa: CASSLEGGPYEQYF

j_gene: TRBJ2-3
v_gene: TRBV15
d_gene: TRBD2
abundance: NA
CDR3nt: TGTGCCACCGGGACTAGCGGGGGGGACACAGATACGCAGTATTTT
CDR3aa: CATGTSGGDTDTQYF

j_gene: TRBJ2-3
v_gene: TRBV7-2
d_gene: NA
abundance: NA
CDR3nt: TGTGCCAGCAGCTCGCAGCGGATTGAAATCACAGATACGCAGTATTTT
CDR3aa: CASSSQRIEITDTQYF

j_gene: TRBJ2-2
v_gene: TRBV12-3/TRBV12-4
d_gene: NA
abundance: few
CDR3nt: TGTGCCAGCACCCAAGAGATGGTCGCCGGGGAGCTGTTTTTT
CDR3aa: CASTQEMVAGELFF

j_gene: TRBJ1-1
v_gene: TRBV5-1
d_gene: NA
abundance: many
CDR3nt: TGCGCCAGCAGCTCAGAGGGGAGCACTGAAGCTTTCTTT
CDR3aa: CASSSEGSTEAFF

j_gene: TRBJ1-1
v_gene: TRBV2
d_gene: NA
abundance: many
CDR3nt: TGTGCCAGCAAGAAAAGAGCCTCTGGGGCTTTCTTT
CDR3aa: CASKKRASGAFF

j_gene: TRBJ1-1
v_gene: TRBV7-2
d_gene: NA
abundance: many
CDR3nt: TGTGCCAGCAGCTTAGGGTACGGGGGAGGCACTGAAGCTTTCTTT
CDR3aa: CASSLGYGGGTEAFF